This T cell receptor (beta chain) was sequenced for a study of Ad26.COV2.S vaccination and SARS-CoV-2 variants. Overall study context: Intramuscularly, Ad26.COV2.S was given either once or twice, 56 days apart. Study-wide findings and caveats: Analytic work on TCR breadth and depth might have understated the full extent of total T cell responses.

Of note for this clone: What it binds is not known.

Trimming removed 3 bases from V and 5 bases from J; junction bases left unmatched: 9. CDR3 size: 15 residues. Germline CDR1 SGHRS, CDR2 YFSETQ. Sequencing used immunoSEQ multiplex PCR; TCRdb keeps in-frame clones, though not all of them. The repertoire holds 360,000 or so clones, approximately 89% seen once, with around 2% in the top ten. As for treatment: some 19 received Ad26.COV2.S at low or high dose, single or two shots; about five received placebo; per-sample allocation not given. The samples were gathered on day 63 after the first injection of vaccine or placebo. This TCR was sampled from a person between 18 and 65 years old who received the Ad26.COV2.S COVID-19 vaccine or a placebo. The J gene is TRBJ1-2, the V gene TRBV5-1, with 8 nucleotides matching TRBD1. This specimen consisted of peripheral blood, obtained in a trial of Ad26.COV2.S vaccine versus placebo. The CDR3 DNA reads TGCGCCAGCAGCTCCCGGACAGGGTTTAGGTATGGCTACACCTTC. Its translation: CASSSRTGFRYGYTF.